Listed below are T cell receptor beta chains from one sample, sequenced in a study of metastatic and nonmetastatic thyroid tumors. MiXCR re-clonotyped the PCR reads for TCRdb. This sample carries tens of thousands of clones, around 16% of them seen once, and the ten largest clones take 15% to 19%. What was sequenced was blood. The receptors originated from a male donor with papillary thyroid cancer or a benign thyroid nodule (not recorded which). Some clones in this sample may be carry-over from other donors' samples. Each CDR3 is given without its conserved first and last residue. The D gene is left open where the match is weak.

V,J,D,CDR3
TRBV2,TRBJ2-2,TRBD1,ASMDRGRGTGELF
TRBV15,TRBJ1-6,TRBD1,ATSRWDRDNSPLH
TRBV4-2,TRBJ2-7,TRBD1,ASSYLGQPSYEQY
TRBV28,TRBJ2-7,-,ASGSTQGEEQY
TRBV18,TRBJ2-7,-,ASSPPETYEQY
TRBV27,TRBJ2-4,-,ASSPWTGSGLD
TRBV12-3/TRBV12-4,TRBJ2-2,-,ASTRRFSVNTGELF
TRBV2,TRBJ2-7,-,ASISQGPYEQY
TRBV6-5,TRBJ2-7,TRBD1,ASSYIPGGSYEQY
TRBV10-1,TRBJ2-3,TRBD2,ASSEGLAGMSDTQY
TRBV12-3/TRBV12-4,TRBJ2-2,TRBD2,ASSSSLAGGRELF
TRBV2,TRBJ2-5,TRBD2,ASSSLSGTSSLETQY
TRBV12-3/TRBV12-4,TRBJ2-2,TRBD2,ASSPPGTSATGELF
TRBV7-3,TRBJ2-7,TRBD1,ASGMTGGNSLYEQY
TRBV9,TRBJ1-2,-,ASSVRLTQPNYGYT
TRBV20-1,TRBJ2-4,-,SAETESLNIQY
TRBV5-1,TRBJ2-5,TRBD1,ASSSMTGQETQY
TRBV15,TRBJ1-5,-,ATSRDGQKNQPQH
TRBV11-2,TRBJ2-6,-,SSSRLGVRGTSGANFLT
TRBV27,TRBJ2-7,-,ASSSFEGNEQY
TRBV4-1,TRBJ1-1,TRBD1,ASSRTGGMNTEAF
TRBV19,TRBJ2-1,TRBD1,ATTDRGYEQF
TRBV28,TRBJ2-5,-,ASSSHFLKETQY
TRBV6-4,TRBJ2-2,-,ASVQEANTGELF
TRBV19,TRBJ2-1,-,ASSLSYNEQF
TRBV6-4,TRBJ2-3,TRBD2,ASSGGTSGGPDTQY
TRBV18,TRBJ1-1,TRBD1,ASSPTEVNGQGRDTEAF
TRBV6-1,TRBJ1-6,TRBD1,ASTRETGVDSPLH
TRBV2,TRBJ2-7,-,ASSPNYEQY
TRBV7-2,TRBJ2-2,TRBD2,ASMTGTRSNGELF
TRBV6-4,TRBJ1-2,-,ASSDTAAGGRCYT
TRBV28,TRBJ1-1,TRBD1,ASRTDRELRRAF
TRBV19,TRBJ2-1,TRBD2,ASSIGGKQF
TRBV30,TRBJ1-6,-,AWTGSYNSPLH
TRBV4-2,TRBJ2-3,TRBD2,ASSQETGRGLNTDTQY
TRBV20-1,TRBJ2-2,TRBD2,SAPGLAGDHGELF
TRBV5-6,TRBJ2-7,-,ASSSSGYEQY
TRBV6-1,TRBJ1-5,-,ASSLGSSNQPQH
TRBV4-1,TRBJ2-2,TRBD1,ASSRFRDRRFTGELF
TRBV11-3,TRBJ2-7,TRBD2,ASSLDTTSGYEQY
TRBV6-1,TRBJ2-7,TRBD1,ASSRGQGRSYEQY
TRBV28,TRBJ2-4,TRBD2,ASTVSGGERHIQY
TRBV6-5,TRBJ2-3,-,ASSYPPDSDSTDTQY
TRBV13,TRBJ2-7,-,ASSLEWGSGYEQY
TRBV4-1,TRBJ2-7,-,ASSLEGAVFYEQY
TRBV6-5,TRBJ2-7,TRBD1,ASISHGEGASYEQY